The next 27 T cell receptor beta chains were all read from a single sample in a study of cytomegalovirus exposure and HLA in healthy donors. The PCR was carried out with 60 Vbeta primers and 13 Jbeta primers. Method: immunoSEQ multiplex PCR; TCRdb's copy keeps in-frame clones and lacks some. The sample has more than 95,000 clones, over 80% seen once. The sequenced material came from PBMCs. The receptors here all came from a man aged 30 to 45 in good health and CMV-seropositive.

The V gene is TRBV4-3, the J gene TRBJ1-4; no reliable D call. The CDR3 sequence is 15 residues long. Germline V lookup: CDR1 LGHNA, CDR2 YSLEER. V was cut by 6 bases and J by 8 bases, with 19 bases left in between. The CDR3 coding sequence is TGCGCCAGCAGTTTGGTTGGCGGCGGGAACGAAAAACTGTTTTTT. Amino acid sequence: CASSLVGGGNEKLFF.

The CDR3, as DNA: TGTGCCAGCAGACCAGGGACAGGACCCTACTATGGCTACACCTTC. This translates into CASRPGTGPYYGYTF. V is TRBV7-8 and J is TRBJ1-2; 8 bases are a match to TRBD1. The CDR3 sequence is 15 residues long. CDR1 SGHVS and CDR2 FQNEAQ come from the germline V gene. Unmatched junction bases numbered 9, after V lost 6 bases and J lost 3 bases.

This chain joins TRBV19 and TRBJ1-1; the D is unclear. V was trimmed by 6 bases and J by 7 bases, leaving 24 bases between them. CDR1 LNHDA and CDR2 SQIVND come from the germline V gene (reference sequence). The CDR3 loop spans 16 amino acids. In DNA form, the CDR3 reads TGTGCCAGTAGGCGGGGATCCGGTCGGGAGGCGCATGAAGCTTTCTTT. As protein: CASRRGSGREAHEAFF.

The rearrangement joins TRBV9 to TRBJ2-2; the match to TRBD2 covers 8 bases. Germline assignment: CDR1 SGDLS and CDR2 YYNGEE. CDR3 size: 15 residues. V lost 3 bases to trimming and J lost 7 bases; unmatched junction nucleotides: 8. The DNA for the CDR3 is TGTGCCAGCAGCGGGGAGACTAGCGTGAACGGGGAGCTGTTTTTT. Its protein is CASSGETSVNGELFF.

V and J are TRBV4-1 and TRBJ2-7; 9 bases fit TRBD1. Germline CDR1 is MGHRA and CDR2 is YSYEKL. The V gene end was trimmed by 3 bases and the J gene end by 4 bases; junction bases not matched to a gene: 7. The CDR3 extends over 15 amino acids. The DNA for the CDR3 is TGCGCCAGCAGCCATACCGGGACAGGGAGGTACGAGCAGTACTTC. The encoded protein is CASSHTGTGRYEQYF.

The chain uses TRBV15 and TRBJ2-7; 7 bases agree with TRBD2. V was pared by 1 base and J by 4 bases, with 7 bases of the junction left unmatched. This CDR3 comprises 15 residues. Germline CDR1 and CDR2: LNHNV and YYDKDF (reference sequence). As DNA, the CDR3 is TGTGCCACCAGCAGAGCGAAGCGGGGACCTTACGAGCAGTACTTC. It specifies CATSRAKRGPYEQYF. Full variable domain (rest looked up from reference TRBV15 and TRBJ2-7): DAMVIQNPRYQVTQFGKPVTLSCSQTLNHNVMYWYQQKSSQAPKLLFHYYDKDFNNEADTPDNFQSRRPNTSFCFLDIRSPGLGDTAMYLCATSRAKRGPYEQYFGPGTRLTVT.

V gene TRBV6-5 combines with J gene TRBJ1-1; the match to TRBD1 covers 7 bases. The CDR3 is 15 residues long. With 6 bases clipped from V and 0 bases from J, the junction kept 7 bases outside the gene matches. Germline V gives CDR1 MNHEY, CDR2 SVGAGI. This CDR3 is CASRSRDSMNTEAFF. For the CDR3, the DNA is TGTGCCAGCAGATCCCGGGACAGCATGAACACTGAAGCTTTCTTT.

The CDR3 coding sequence is TGTGCCAGCAGTGACGGAGCTAACTATGGCTACACCTTC. It yields the protein CASSDGANYGYTF. The rearrangement joins TRBV2 to TRBJ1-2; D ambiguous. V was trimmed by 3 bases and J by 0 bases, leaving 5 bases between them. Germline-derived CDR1 and CDR2 are SNHLY and FYNNEI. CDR3 length: 13 amino acids.

V and J are TRBV4-3 and TRBJ2-3; TRBD2 matches at 8 bases. Germline V lookup: CDR1 LGHNA, CDR2 YSLEER. The CDR3 runs to 20 residues. Trimming cost V 0 bases and J 0 bases; bases outside gene matches: 14. The CDR3 reads CASSQDLSGGGRTSTDTQYF. In nucleotides, the CDR3 is TGCGCCAGCAGCCAAGATTTGAGCGGGGGAGGCCGTACTAGCACAGATACGCAGTATTTT.

The chain combines TRBV6-5 with TRBJ1-1; perhaps TRBD1 as D (6 bases). With 9 bases removed from V and 1 base from J, the gap between germline ends came to 15 bases. The CDR3 contains 14 residues. CDR1 is MNHEY and CDR2 is SVGAGI in the germline V gene. The CDR3 nucleotides read TGTGCCAGTGAACTCGTACAGGGGAACACTGAAGCTTTCTTT. This translates into CASELVQGNTEAFF.

This clone was seen a single time. The chain uses TRBV4-1 and TRBJ2-7, with TRBD1 matching 9 bases. The V gene end was trimmed by 3 bases and the J gene end by 3 bases; junction bases not matched to a gene: 3. This CDR3 spans 14 amino acids. Germline CDR1 reads MGHRA; CDR2 reads YSYEKL. This CDR3 is CASSQGQGYYEQYF. The CDR3 nucleotides are TGCGCCAGCAGCCAGGGACAGGGATACTACGAGCAGTACTTC.

The chain uses TRBV25-1 and TRBJ2-5, with D tentatively TRBD2 (6 bases). The CDR3 is 15 residues long. Trimming removed 3 bases at V and 0 bases at J, with 11 bases between. CDR1 is MGHDK and CDR2 is SYGVNS in the germline V gene. The CDR3 here is CASSDRGGNQETQYF. The CDR3 DNA reads TGTGCCAGCAGTGATAGGGGCGGGAACCAAGAGACCCAGTACTTC.

The chain recombines TRBV6-1 with TRBJ2-5; 9 nucleotides agree with TRBD1. V gave up 6 bases and J gave up 5 bases; unmatched junction bases: 7. The CDR3 runs to 14 residues. Per the germline V gene, CDR1 is MNHNS and CDR2 is SASEGT. The CDR3 DNA sequence: TGTGCCAGCAGCAGACAGGGGGTCCGGGAGACCCAGTACTTC. Translating it yields CASSRQGVRETQYF.

The chain has TRBV7-2 and TRBJ2-5; no reliable D call. The germline V gene has CDR1 SGHTA and CDR2 FQGNSA. Deletions cut 5 bases from V and 3 bases from J, with 7 bases between. The CDR3 loop spans 12 amino acids. For the CDR3, the DNA is TGTGCCAGCAGCCCCATAGAAGAGACCCAGTACTTC. Translating gives CASSPIEETQYF.

CDR3 DNA sequence: TGTGCCAGCACCCGTTCGCGGTCCTACGAGCAGTACTTC. Translation gives CASTRSRSYEQYF. The chain employs TRBV7-8 and TRBJ2-7; D not certain. V lost 7 bases and J 1 base, leaving 11 bases between the germline ends. The germline V gene has CDR1 SGHVS and CDR2 FQNEAQ. CDR3 length: 13 residues.

This clone was seen more than once but under ten times. For the CDR3, the DNA is TGTGCCAGCAGCCTTAGCGGGGGGGCCAGAGATACGCAGTATTTT. Amino acids: CASSLSGGARDTQYF. This chain uses TRBV7-9 with TRBJ2-3; TRBD2 agrees at 11 bases. Germline lookup yields CDR1 SEHNR and CDR2 FQNEAQ (reference sequence). CDR3 size: 15 residues. V gave up 5 bases and J gave up 5 bases; unmatched junction bases: 6.

This clone was observed once. The V and J genes are TRBV19 and TRBJ2-7, with 10 nucleotides matching TRBD1. With 6 bases clipped from V and 2 bases from J, the junction kept 4 bases outside the gene matches. The CDR3 is 14 amino acids. Germline V gene sequence: CDR1 LNHDA, CDR2 SQIVND (reference sequence). In DNA, the CDR3 is TGTGCCAGTAGCAAGGACAGGGGGACCTACGAGCAGTACTTC. This translates into CASSKDRGTYEQYF.

The chain couples TRBV19 to TRBJ1-5; unclear D gene. V was pared by 7 bases and J by 2 bases, with 18 bases between. The CDR3 runs 16 residues. Germline lookup yields CDR1 LNHDA and CDR2 SQIVND (reference sequence). In nucleotides, the CDR3 is TGTGCCAGTACTAAACCCCCCCAAGCGCGCAATCAGCCCCAGCATTTT. It is translated as CASTKPPQARNQPQHF. Together with reference TRBV19 and TRBJ1-5, the CDR3 gives the full variable domain: DGGITQSPKYLFRKEGQNVTLSCEQNLNHDAMYWYRQDPGQGLRLIYYSQIVNDFQKGDIAEGYSVSREKKESFPLTVTSAQKNPTAFYLCASTKPPQARNQPQHFGDGTRLSIL.

The chain combines TRBV5-1 with TRBJ2-7; TRBD2 matches 7 bases. Losses at the gene ends were 4 bases for V and 0 bases for J; bases not matched to a gene: 10. CDR3 length: 16 residues. The germline V gene encodes CDR1 SGHRS and CDR2 YFSETQ. The CDR3 loop reads CASSLLVGGSSYEQYF. CDR3 in DNA: TGCGCCAGCAGCCTCTTGGTGGGGGGGAGCTCCTACGAGCAGTACTTC.

The genes are TRBV7-2 and TRBJ1-2; D gene ambiguous. Trimming shortened V by 5 bases and J by 5 bases, and 12 bases separated the two germline ends. Germline-derived CDR1 and CDR2 are SGHTA and FQGNSA. The CDR3 contains 13 residues. As DNA, the CDR3 is TGTGCCAGCAGCCCGGGGATACGGTATGGCTACACCTTC. Protein product: CASSPGIRYGYTF.

The V gene is TRBV5-4, the J gene TRBJ2-3; 8 bases line up with TRBD2. V lost 4 bases and J lost 4; bases outside the gene matches: 14. Germline values: CDR1 SGHNT, CDR2 YYREEE (reference sequence). CDR3 length equals 17 residues. CDR3 nucleotide sequence: TGTGCCAGCAGCCCTGGAACCCGGGGGGGCCGAGCAGATACGCAGTATTTT. Its translation: CASSPGTRGGRADTQYF.

The V call is TRBV29-1, the J call TRBJ2-5; TRBD2 might be the D (5 bases). The assigned J gene may be wrong: the sequence end matches TRBJ2-7 better. There are 13 residues in the CDR3. Germline lookup yields CDR1 SQVTM and CDR2 ANQGSEA. As DNA, the CDR3 is TGCAGCGTGGGGAGTCTTTCGTCCTACGAGCAGTACTTC. This sequence encodes CSVGSLSSYEQYF.

The rearrangement uses TRBV2 and TRBJ1-2; D uncertain. V lost 2 bases and J 4 bases, leaving 14 bases between the germline ends. Germline values: CDR1 SNHLY, CDR2 FYNNEI. There are 15 residues in the CDR3. In DNA form, the CDR3 reads TGTGCCAGCAGTGAACGGCAGGCAGCCCTCTATGGCTACACCTTC. This sequence encodes CASSERQAALYGYTF.

The V gene is TRBV19, the J gene TRBJ1-5, with D possibly matching TRBD1 (5 bases). The V end was cut by 3 bases, the J end by 2 bases, with 11 bases between. CDR3 length: 15 amino acids. The V gene's germline CDR1 is LNHDA and CDR2 SQIVND (reference sequence). The CDR3 region is CASSIGGGGNQPQHF. CDR3 DNA sequence: TGTGCCAGTAGTATCGGGGGAGGTGGCAATCAGCCCCAGCATTTT.

With respect to this clone: At one end the junction does not follow the germline gene, possibly because of a read error. This chain connects TRBV14 to TRBJ1-1; D gene unclear. Germline CDR1 SGHDN, CDR2 FVKESK. There are 10 residues in the CDR3. CDR3 sequence (DNA): TGTGCCAGCAGCCAAGAGCCGGGTCTCTTT. Translation: CASSQEPGLF.

The chain is built from TRBV15 and TRBJ2-1; 11 bases are shared with TRBD2. The CDR3 sequence is 17 residues long. In germline, CDR1 is LNHNV, CDR2 YYDKDF (reference sequence). V shed 1 base, J shed 4 bases, and the junction held 6 bases outside the gene matches. As DNA, the CDR3 is TGTGCCACCAGCAGAGGAACGGGGACTAGCGGTTACAATGAGCAGTTCTTC. This encodes CATSRGTGTSGYNEQFF.

The chain employs TRBV4-1 and TRBJ1-4; D unclear. This CDR3 has 13 residues. Deletions cut 4 bases from V and 3 bases from J, with 6 bases between. CDR1 MGHRA and CDR2 YSYEKL come from the germline V gene. CDR3: CASSRGPNEKLFF. Here the CDR3 DNA reads TGCGCCAGCAGCCGAGGGCCTAATGAAAAACTGTTTTTT.